This TCR beta chain was documented in a study of blood T cell repertoires in COVID-19. About the study: T cells, B-cell-depleted T cells, or PBMCs supplied cDNA or gDNA.

TCRdb keeps only in-frame clones here, not all; method: immunoSEQ multiplex PCR. Among about 220,000 clones listed, under 90% were seen once. Trimming removed 3 bases at V and 5 bases at J, with 10 bases between. CDR1 and CDR2 from the germline V gene are KGHDR and SFDVKD. The CDR3 runs to 14 residues. This TCR was recovered from a woman between 50 and 59 years old who had been exposed to COVID-19. Sequenced sample: PBMCs or T cells enriched from blood (not recorded which). V gene TRBV24-1 combines with J gene TRBJ1-5, with D unclear. Here the CDR3 DNA reads TGTGCCACCAGTGATGGTCGGGGAGATCAGCCCCAGCATTTT. Residues: CATSDGRGDQPQHF.